This T cell receptor beta chain was sequenced for a study of Graves' ophthalmopathy and Graves' hyperthyroidism (dated 2018 in TCRdb). Notes on the research overall: Stable hyperthyroidism was defined as no progression to ophthalmopathy within 18 months of follow-up. For independent validation, a separate cohort was made up of 18 hyperthyroidism patients plus 17 patients who later progressed from hyperthyroidism to ophthalmopathy. In total, 120 to 150 blood samples were TCR-sequenced: approximately 40 ophthalmopathy, 75 hyperthyroidism and some 17 hyperthyroidism-to-ophthalmopathy patients. To tell Graves' ophthalmopathy apart from Graves' hyperthyroidism, and to predict which patients would progress to ophthalmopathy, the study relied on TCR beta repertoire signatures. Following sampling, methimazole starting at 30 mg daily was administered to hyperthyroidism patients, and high-dose intravenous methylprednisolone was administered to ophthalmopathy patients. In roughly 6 hyperthyroidism patients, T-cell repertoires of thyroid tissue and blood were compared. To explore V-J signatures that separate ophthalmopathy from hyperthyroidism, a discovery set of approximately 100 patients was enrolled, consisting of about 45 with ophthalmopathy and about 60 with stable hyperthyroidism.

The investigation overall reported the following: Ophthalmopathy was separated from stable hyperthyroidism by the 13-signature model with just under 90% sensitivity and 81% to 84% specificity in cross-validation and with 80%/75% in the test set. Most of the expanded thyroid clonotypes with a frequency above 0.001 were also detected in blood, and it was suggested that the thyroid immune response may be reflected by blood repertoires. In validation, the model predicted ophthalmopathy progression with more than 70% sensitivity and 72% to 80% specificity; roughly eleven predicted patients were CT-confirmed with GO in a median of approximately 6.5 months. Sample size was not statistically predetermined, and group allocation was not concealed from the investigators.

Hyperthyroidism patients were newly diagnosed, were aged 18 to 65 years, and had a disease duration under 2 months. Patients with other autoimmune diseases, uncontrolled infections, pregnancy or lactation were excluded from the study. Clinical symptoms, serum thyroxine, TRAb, thyroid ultrasound and orbital computed tomography formed the basis of the diagnosis. Total RNA was extracted using Trizol reagent, and RNA quality was checked on an Agilent 2100 Bioanalyzer. TCR beta CDR3 regions were amplified from RNA transcripts for repertoire sequencing. The first round of RT-PCR was done with HTBI primers and the Qiagen OneStep RT-PCR kit, and was followed by a second round of multiplex PCR, then size selection and purification. The libraries underwent paired-end sequencing with 100 bp reads on an Illumina HiSeq2000. In the original analysis: SOAPnuke was used to process the reads, removing any read that contained adapters or uncalled bases, had a mean Phred below 15, or lacked an exact match to the constant primer or identifier. COPE v1.2.5 was used to merge high-quality paired reads. Each unique nucleotide sequence was treated as a clonotype, and MiTCR v1.1 was used to align the clonotypes to the IMGT TRB V, D and J references. The analysis was limited to V-J combinations with a frequency above 0.0001, which together covered 99.2% of repertoires. A TCR clonal expansion and chaos score per V-J combination was defined as the ratio of F50 clonal expansion to chaos observed in the TCRdist matrix. Features were reduced by Welch's t-statistics and random forest to roughly 14 V-J combinations, which fed a naive Bayes classifier. The Morisita-Horn index was used to measure how similar the thyroid and blood repertoires were. TCRdb ran its own pipeline on the public reads, namely fastp trimming at Q25 and MiXCR clone calling, and kept in-frame beta chains. Rows are unified per CDR3 protein, each entry keeping the most common DNA and genes. The V and J calls shown here were made by TCRdb, not taken from the authors' results. The sample includes 580,000 or so distinct CDR3 sequences, with about 40% observed a single time. The ten largest clones capture approximately 4.1% of the sample.

Taken from cysteine to phenylalanine, the CDR3 has 15 residues. CDR3 DNA only is kept here, 45 bases in frame from base 1. CDR1 and CDR2 (LNHDA, SQIVND) derive from the germline V gene (reference sequence). This clonotype was observed a handful of times. Its antigen remains undetermined. Being one base from a much bigger clone, this may be a read error. This TCR came from an adult man with Graves' hyperthyroidism. The sample comprised peripheral blood or thyroid tissue (not recorded which). This receptor chain uses TRBV19 and TRBJ1-1; the D gene cannot be named for sure. DNA sequence: TGTGCCAGTATGCGCCAGCAACCCCGGGCCACTGAAGCTTCCTTT. Translated, it reads CASMRQQPRATEASF.